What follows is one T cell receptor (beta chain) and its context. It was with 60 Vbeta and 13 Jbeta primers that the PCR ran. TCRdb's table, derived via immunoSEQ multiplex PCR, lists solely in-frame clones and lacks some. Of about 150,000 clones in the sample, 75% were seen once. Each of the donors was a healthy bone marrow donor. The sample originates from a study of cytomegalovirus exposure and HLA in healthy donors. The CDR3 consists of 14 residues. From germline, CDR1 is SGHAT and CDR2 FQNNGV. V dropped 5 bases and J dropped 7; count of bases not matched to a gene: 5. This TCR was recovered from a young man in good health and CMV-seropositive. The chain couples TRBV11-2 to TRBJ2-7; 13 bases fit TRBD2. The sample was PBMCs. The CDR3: CASSPRLAGGEQYF. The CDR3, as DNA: TGTGCCAGCAGCCCGAGACTAGCGGGAGGTGAGCAGTACTTC. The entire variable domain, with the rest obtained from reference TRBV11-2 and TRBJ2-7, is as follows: EAGVAQSPRYKIIEKRQSVAFWCNPISGHATLYWYQQILGQGPKLLIQFQNNGVVDDSQLPKDRFSAERLKGVDSTLKIQPAKLEDSAVYLCASSPRLAGGEQYFGPGTRLTVT.